Listed below are T cell receptor beta chains from one sample, sequenced in a study of T cell responses to AZD1222 COVID-19 vaccine. Data came from immunoSEQ multiplex PCR; TCRdb stores just in-frame clones and leaves some out. The sample holds just over 150,000 clones, 90% seen once. The sample here was peripheral blood, taken on day 0 of AZD1222 vaccination. The receptors here all came from an adult in good health. Both conserved end residues are part of each CDR3. The D gene is left open where the match is weak.

J gene	V gene	D gene	CDR3 DNA	CDR3 protein
TRBJ2-1	TRBV6-5	-	TGTGCCAGCAGTAGCGACTGGGGCGGGAACAATGAGCAGTTCTTC	CASSSDWGGNNEQFF
TRBJ2-3	TRBV6-5	-	TGTGCCAGCAGTTACTCGACGGGACATCCCACAGATACGCAGTATTTT	CASSYSTGHPTDTQYF
TRBJ1-5	TRBV28	TRBD1	TGTGCCAGCAGTTTATTGACAGGGGGCAATCAGCCCCAGCATTTT	CASSLLTGGNQPQHF
TRBJ2-1	TRBV7-8	-	TGTGCCAGCAGCTTCCTAGGGGGGTTGGGCAATGAGCAGTTCTTC	CASSFLGGLGNEQFF
TRBJ2-3	TRBV10-3	TRBD2	TGTGCCATCAGTGTAGCGGGAGGAAGCACAGATACGCAGTATTTT	CAISVAGGSTDTQYF
TRBJ2-7	TRBV19	TRBD1	TGTGCCAGTAGTCCAGACAGGGGGCCGAACGAGCAGTACTTC	CASSPDRGPNEQYF
TRBJ2-1	TRBV11-3	-	TGTGCCAGCAGCTTAGTGGGGAATACTGAGCAGTTCTTC	CASSLVGNTEQFF
TRBJ1-2	TRBV7-9	-	TGTGCCAGCAGCTTAGCGCTGGCAGGGCGGTATGGCTACACCTTC	CASSLALAGRYGYTF
TRBJ1-2	TRBV27	-	TGTGCCAGCAGTTTTTCTCAGGGACCTTCAGCTTTCTATGGCTACACCTTC	CASSFSQGPSAFYGYTF
TRBJ2-4	TRBV28	TRBD2	TGTGCCAGCAGTTTAAGCGGGAGCCCCGCCAAAAACATTCAGTACTTC	CASSLSGSPAKNIQYF
TRBJ1-1	TRBV6-4	-	TGTGCCAGCAGTGCGGTCGCGGGGAACACTGAAGCTTTCTTT	CASSAVAGNTEAFF
TRBJ2-1	TRBV14	-	TGTGCCAGCAGCCAAGTGCTCAATGAGCAGTTCTTC	CASSQVLNEQFF
TRBJ2-7	TRBV3-1/TRBV3-2	-	TGTGCCAGCAGCCAGGAGTACGAGCAGTACTTC	CASSQEYEQYF
TRBJ1-5	TRBV19	-	TGTGCCAGTAGTATCTTGCCGGGTGCTCAGCCCCAGCATTTT	CASSILPGAQPQHF